These T cell receptor beta chains were read from a single sample in a study of blood T cell repertoires in COVID-19. Assay used: immunoSEQ multiplex PCR; TCRdb lists only in-frame clones, some missing. The sample has roughly 230,000 clones, 65% to 85% seen once. Sequences were obtained from peripheral blood. The receptors stem from a human donor in a cohort sampled during active COVID-19. Each CDR3 is given with its conserved first and last residue. Each record gives: clone size, D gene, J gene, V gene, CDR3 DNA, CDR3 protein. A D gene is named only where the DNA matches it firmly. Some rows have no size entry. The others give once, few or many, or a class for an expanded clone.

clone_size: NA
d_call: NA
j_call: TRBJ1-4
v_call: TRBV7-9
cdr3_nt: TGTGCCAGCACCGAAGCTTCAGGGGATAATGAAAAACTGTTTTTT
cdr3_aa: CASTEASGDNEKLFF

clone_size: NA
d_call: NA
j_call: TRBJ1-1
v_call: TRBV5-4
cdr3_nt: TGTGCCAGCAGTCGGATCTCGGGGACTGAAGCTTTCTTT
cdr3_aa: CASSRISGTEAFF

clone_size: NA
d_call: NA
j_call: TRBJ1-1
v_call: TRBV9
cdr3_nt: TGTGCCAGCAGCGCGGGAGGGGAATTAAGCACTGAAGCTTTCTTT
cdr3_aa: CASSAGGELSTEAFF

clone_size: NA
d_call: TRBD1
j_call: TRBJ1-2
v_call: TRBV19
cdr3_nt: TGTGCCAGTAGTATGGGGGACAGTGAGCTCTATGGCTACACCTTC
cdr3_aa: CASSMGDSELYGYTF

clone_size: few
d_call: TRBD2
j_call: TRBJ2-7
v_call: TRBV14
cdr3_nt: TGTGCCAGCAGCAAAGGGGCTAGCGGGGCCGGCTACGAGCAGTACTTC
cdr3_aa: CASSKGASGAGYEQYF

clone_size: NA
d_call: NA
j_call: TRBJ1-5
v_call: TRBV18
cdr3_nt: TGTGCCAGCTCACCAGGCACAGGTGGGCAGCCCCAGCATTTT
cdr3_aa: CASSPGTGGQPQHF

clone_size: NA
d_call: NA
j_call: TRBJ1-2
v_call: TRBV5-4
cdr3_nt: TGTGCCAGCAGCTTGGACGGGGGCTATGGCTACACCTTC
cdr3_aa: CASSLDGGYGYTF

clone_size: NA
d_call: TRBD1
j_call: TRBJ2-2
v_call: TRBV15
cdr3_nt: TGTGCCACGAGTCGGGGGGACAGGGACACCGGGGAGCTGTTTTTT
cdr3_aa: CATSRGDRDTGELFF

clone_size: NA
d_call: NA
j_call: TRBJ2-3
v_call: TRBV19
cdr3_nt: TGTGCCAGTAGTATCGCGGGAAGGGGCACAGATACGCAGTATTTT
cdr3_aa: CASSIAGRGTDTQYF

clone_size: NA
d_call: NA
j_call: TRBJ1-2
v_call: TRBV29-1
cdr3_nt: TGCAGCGTTCAAACCAGGCGTACGGGGTATGGCTACACCTTC
cdr3_aa: CSVQTRRTGYGYTF

clone_size: once
d_call: NA
j_call: TRBJ2-2
v_call: TRBV10-1
cdr3_nt: TGCGCCAGCAGTTCCGGGGGGAACACCGGGGAGCTGTTTTTT
cdr3_aa: CASSSGGNTGELFF

clone_size: NA
d_call: NA
j_call: TRBJ1-2
v_call: TRBV12-3/TRBV12-4
cdr3_nt: TGTGCCAGCAGTTCTCGAGGGGGGGATGGCTACACCTTC
cdr3_aa: CASSSRGGDGYTF

clone_size: NA
d_call: TRBD1
j_call: TRBJ2-7
v_call: TRBV27
cdr3_nt: TGTGCCAGCTCCCATGTCGGACAGGGTAGTTTCGGGCAGTACTTC
cdr3_aa: CASSHVGQGSFGQYF

clone_size: NA
d_call: TRBD2
j_call: TRBJ2-5
v_call: TRBV7-9
cdr3_nt: TGTGCCAGCAGCCCTGGACTAGCCCAAGAGACCCAGTACTTC
cdr3_aa: CASSPGLAQETQYF

clone_size: NA
d_call: TRBD1
j_call: TRBJ2-2
v_call: TRBV5-4
cdr3_nt: TGTGCCAGCAGCATCGCCGGGACAGGGACGTCCGGGGAGCTGTTTTTT
cdr3_aa: CASSIAGTGTSGELFF

clone_size: NA
d_call: NA
j_call: TRBJ2-2
v_call: TRBV5-6
cdr3_nt: TGTGCCAGCAGCTTGTCTCCGGGGGCGAACACCGGGGAGCTGTTTTTT
cdr3_aa: CASSLSPGANTGELFF

clone_size: NA
d_call: TRBD1
j_call: TRBJ2-5
v_call: TRBV27
cdr3_nt: TGTGCCAGCAGTTTATGGACAGGGACCAAGGAGACCCAGTACTTC
cdr3_aa: CASSLWTGTKETQYF

clone_size: NA
d_call: TRBD1
j_call: TRBJ1-6
v_call: TRBV10-2
cdr3_nt: TGCGCCAGCACCATACAGGGGTCTTCACCCCTCCACTTT
cdr3_aa: CASTIQGSSPLHF

clone_size: NA
d_call: NA
j_call: TRBJ2-1
v_call: TRBV4-2
cdr3_nt: TGTGCCAGCAGCCTTCGCAGGGGGGCTAATGAGCAGTTCTTC
cdr3_aa: CASSLRRGANEQFF

clone_size: NA
d_call: NA
j_call: TRBJ2-1
v_call: TRBV4-2
cdr3_nt: TGTGCCAGCAGCCAGGCCCCCAATAGCGGAAATGAGCAGTTCTTC
cdr3_aa: CASSQAPNSGNEQFF

clone_size: once
d_call: TRBD2
j_call: TRBJ2-7
v_call: TRBV5-4
cdr3_nt: TGTGCCAGCAGCACGGGACTAGCGAATCTCTACGAGCAGTACTTC
cdr3_aa: CASSTGLANLYEQYF

clone_size: NA
d_call: TRBD1
j_call: TRBJ2-5
v_call: TRBV28
cdr3_nt: TGTGCCACAACACGGGACAGCCAAGAGACCCAGTACTTC
cdr3_aa: CATTRDSQETQYF

clone_size: NA
d_call: TRBD2
j_call: TRBJ2-1
v_call: TRBV30
cdr3_nt: TGTGCCTGGAGGAGTAGCGGGGATCGGGCCTACAATGAGCAGTTCTTC
cdr3_aa: CAWRSSGDRAYNEQFF

clone_size: many
d_call: NA
j_call: TRBJ2-7
v_call: TRBV11-3
cdr3_nt: TGTGCCAGCAGCTTAGGAGCCCCCTCCTACGAGCAGTACTTC
cdr3_aa: CASSLGAPSYEQYF

clone_size: few
d_call: NA
j_call: TRBJ1-1
v_call: TRBV18
cdr3_nt: TGTGCCAGCTCTTTTACAGTCGACAGAACTGAAGCTTTCTTT
cdr3_aa: CASSFTVDRTEAFF

clone_size: NA
d_call: NA
j_call: TRBJ2-1
v_call: TRBV3-1/TRBV3-2
cdr3_nt: TGTGCCAGCAGCCACTACTTACTAAGAGATAATGAGCAGTTCTTC
cdr3_aa: CASSHYLLRDNEQFF

clone_size: NA
d_call: NA
j_call: TRBJ1-1
v_call: TRBV29-1
cdr3_nt: TGCAGCGTTGAAAGGACACGGAACACTGAAGCTTTCTTT
cdr3_aa: CSVERTRNTEAFF

clone_size: NA
d_call: TRBD1
j_call: TRBJ1-2
v_call: TRBV18
cdr3_nt: TGTGCCAGCTCACCAGGGAGAACAGGGGACTATGGCTACACCTTC
cdr3_aa: CASSPGRTGDYGYTF

clone_size: few
d_call: TRBD2
j_call: TRBJ2-1
v_call: TRBV7-9
cdr3_nt: TGTGCCAGCAGCTTATCCGGACTAGCGGGCAACAATGAGCAGTTCTTC
cdr3_aa: CASSLSGLAGNNEQFF

clone_size: NA
d_call: TRBD1
j_call: TRBJ1-4
v_call: TRBV6-5
cdr3_nt: TGTGCCAGCACCGCGGACAGGGTCGGTGAAAAACTGTTTTTT
cdr3_aa: CASTADRVGEKLFF

clone_size: once
d_call: TRBD2
j_call: TRBJ2-2
v_call: TRBV19
cdr3_nt: TGTGCCAGTAGTGTTAGCGGGAGGGTCGACACCGGGGAGCTGTTTTTT
cdr3_aa: CASSVSGRVDTGELFF

clone_size: NA
d_call: NA
j_call: TRBJ2-2
v_call: TRBV5-1
cdr3_nt: TGCGCCAGCAGCTTGGATCCGGCCGGGGAGCTGTTTTTT
cdr3_aa: CASSLDPAGELFF